This T cell receptor beta chain was observed in a study of T cells after yellow fever vaccination. Study-wide results and limits: Weaker, the secondary response had a peak occurring faster, on day 5 versus 15.

This clonotype was picked up many times. Its antigen is unidentified. Each CDR3 protein gets one entry after TCRdb re-called the 5' RACE reads with MiXCR. This table has hundreds of thousands of distinct CDR3 sequences, roughly an eighth appearing once. The V and J ends lost 2 bases and 0 bases respectively, with 1 base between them. Germline V gene lookup returns CDR1 SEHNR and CDR2 FQNEAQ (reference sequence). The CDR3 has 13 residues. This TCR was sampled from a man aged 30 to 45 who received the YFV17D yellow fever vaccine. The sample in question was PBMCs, obtained on the day of the yellow fever booster vaccination. V gene TRBV7-9 combines with J gene TRBJ2-2; no clear D gene. CDR3 DNA: TGTGCCAGCAGCTTACCGAACACCGGGGAGCTGTTTTTT. Its translation is CASSLPNTGELFF.